This T cell receptor beta chain appears in the sequencing data of a study of T cell repertoires in cytomegalovirus infection. Across the whole study: Selection of CMV epitopes for the study included recently identified HLA-C-restricted and well-studied HLA-B-restricted ones. It can be stated that public TCR beta signatures indicated CMV infection as well as a matching HLA type.

Germline CDR1 is MNHEY and CDR2 is SMNVEV (reference sequence). The CDR3 length is 14 residues. V lost 1 base and J 3 bases, leaving 9 bases between the germline ends. Findings of the study overall: HLA-C-restricted CMV-specific TCR beta clonotypes prevailed in the ex vivo response.

This clonotype was picked up a small number of times. Its antigen is as yet unknown. Via MiXCR, TCRdb re-called the reads, giving one row per CDR3 protein. Of approximately 65,000 distinct CDR3 sequences listed, around 20% are singletons. The clonotype comes from a human donor in good health (CMV status not recorded). Some clones in this sample may be carry-over from other donors' samples. V is TRBV27 and J is TRBJ2-5; D is perhaps TRBD1 (5 bases). The sample in question was CD8+ T cells from cultured PBMCs, obtained from culture after CMV antigen stimulation. CDR3 in DNA: TGTGCCAGCAGTTTATTGGGCAGGGAAGAGACCCAGTACTTC. This sequence encodes CASSLLGREETQYF.